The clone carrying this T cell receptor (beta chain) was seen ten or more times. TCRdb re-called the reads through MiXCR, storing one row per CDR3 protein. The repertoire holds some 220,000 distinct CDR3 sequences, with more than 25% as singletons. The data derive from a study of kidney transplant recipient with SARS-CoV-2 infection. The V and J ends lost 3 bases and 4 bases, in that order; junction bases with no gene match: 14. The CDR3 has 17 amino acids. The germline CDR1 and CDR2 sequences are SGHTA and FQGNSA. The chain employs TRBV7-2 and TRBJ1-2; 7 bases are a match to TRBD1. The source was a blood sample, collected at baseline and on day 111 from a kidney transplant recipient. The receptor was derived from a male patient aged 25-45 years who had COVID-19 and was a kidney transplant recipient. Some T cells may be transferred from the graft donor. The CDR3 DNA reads TGTGCCAGCAGCTTGGGGGACAGCTCAGGTCTAGGCTATGGCTACACCTTC. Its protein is CASSLGDSSGLGYGYTF. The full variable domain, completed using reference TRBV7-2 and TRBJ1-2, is GAGVSQSPSNKVTEKGKDVELRCDPISGHTALYWYRQSLGQGLEFLIYFQGNSAPDKSGLPSDRFSAERTGGSVSTLTIQRTQQEDSAVYLCASSLGDSSGLGYGYTFGSGTRLTVV.